These 21 T cell receptor beta chains came from one sample sequenced in a study of identical twins. TCRdb fed the 5' RACE reads into MiXCR, producing one record per CDR3 protein. The top ten hold approximately 0.25% of the sample, which has 1.5 million to 2 million distinct CDR3 sequences, more than 30% seen once. Sequencing was carried out using cord blood. These receptors were taken from a newborn girl in good health.

This clonotype appeared a few times. The CDR3 loop reads CASSQDLAREQFF. The CDR3, as DNA: TGCGCCAGCAGCCAAGATCTGGCCAGGGAGCAGTTCTTC. The rearrangement joins TRBV4-1 to TRBJ2-1, with no clear D. The CDR3 sequence is 13 residues long. The germline V and J ends were trimmed by 0 bases and 10 bases, with 10 bases remaining between them. Germline CDR1 and CDR2: MGHRA and YSYEKL.

The V call is TRBV20-1, the J call TRBJ2-3, with 11 bases identical to TRBD2. Germline CDR1 is DFQATT and CDR2 is SNEGSKA (reference sequence). The ends lost 2 bases at V and 5 bases at J; junction bases unmatched: 6. There are 15 residues in the CDR3. The CDR3 nucleotides read TGCAGTGCTAGACTACTAGCGGGGGTGGAAGATACGCAGTATTTT. Amino acids: CSARLLAGVEDTQYF.

The genes are TRBV20-1 and TRBJ2-4; 14 bases line up with TRBD2. The closer fit of TRBJ2-7 to the DNA end suggests the J call may be wrong. This CDR3 region has 17 residues. Germline CDR1 and CDR2: DFQATT and SNEGSKA (reference sequence). The CDR3 coding sequence is TGCAGTGCTAGAACCGGGACTAGCGGGAGAGGGACCTACGAGCAGTACTTC. Residues: CSARTGTSGRGTYEQYF.

The table lists this clonotype with many counts. CDR3 DNA: TGTGCCAGCAGCCCCGATCGGAGGCAGTATTTT. Residues: CASSPDRRQYF. V usage is TRBV6-2 or TRBV6-3 and J usage is TRBJ2-3, with unresolved D. The CDR3 runs 11 residues. The ends were cut back, 6 bases at V and 11 bases at J, with 12 bases in the middle. In germline, CDR1 is MNHEY, CDR2 SVGEGT.

The V call is TRBV7-7, the J call TRBJ2-5; D perhaps matches TRBD2 (6 bases). V was clipped by 2 bases and J by 4 bases, with 14 bases between them. This CDR3 contains 15 residues. CDR1 SSHAT and CDR2 FNYEAQ come from the germline V gene (reference sequence). The CDR3 coding sequence is TGTGCCAGCAGCTTAAGACTAGATGGGCGAGAGACCCAGTACTTC. Its protein is CASSLRLDGRETQYF.

About this clonotype: A read error may be the cause here, since a much bigger clone is one base away. J is TRBJ2-7 and V is TRBV21-1; TRBD1, the table's D call, lacks a check against the DNA. TRBV21-1 is classified as a pseudogene. The CDR3 consists of 14 residues. This chain's CDR3 is CASSTRTVSYEQYF. As DNA, the CDR3 is TGTGCCAGCAGCACCCGGACAGTCTCCTACGAGCAGTACTTC.

This chain joins TRBV5-1 and TRBJ1-1, with a weak D call TRBD1 (6 bases). This CDR3 comprises 14 residues. Trimming removed 2 bases from V and 2 bases from J, with 10 bases in between. Germline lookup yields CDR1 SGHRS and CDR2 YFSETQ. The CDR3 region is CASSFDRPNTEAFF. CDR3 bases: TGCGCCAGCAGCTTCGACAGGCCTAACACTGAAGCTTTCTTT. Drawing the rest from reference TRBV5-1 and TRBJ1-1, the complete variable domain is KAGVTQTPRYLIKTRGQQVTLSCSPISGHRSVSWYQQTPGQGLQFLFEYFSETQRNKGNFPGRFSGRQFSNSRSEMNVSTLELGDSALYLCASSFDRPNTEAFFGQGTRLTVV.

Only one count was recorded for this clonotype. One end of the junction fails to match germline, which may point to a read error. V gene TRBV20-1 combines with J gene TRBJ1-6; 9 bases match TRBD1. Germline CDR1 DFQATT, CDR2 SNEGSKA (reference sequence). This CDR3 has 18 residues. This CDR3 is CSARAPKQKGTGNSPPHF. CDR3 DNA sequence: TGCAGTGCTAGAGCACCAAAGCAGAAAGGGACAGGGAATTCACCCCCCCACTTT.

The chain joins TRBV28 to TRBJ1-1, with D unresolved. The CDR3 loop spans 15 amino acids. V was clipped by 7 bases and J by 4 bases, with 19 bases between them. Germline assignment: CDR1 MDHEN and CDR2 SYDVKM. CDR3 DNA sequence: TGTGCCAGCACGCTACAAAGGAGGACGAGCACTGAAGCTTTCTTT. Protein product: CASTLQRRTSTEAFF.

The CDR3 sequence: CASRRIMRRAGDNEQFF. CDR3 nucleotides: TGTGCCAGCAGGCGGATTATGCGGAGGGCTGGGGACAATGAGCAGTTCTTC. The chain couples TRBV13 to TRBJ2-1; tentative D call: TRBD2 (6 bases). Germline assignment: CDR1 PRHDT and CDR2 FYEKMQ (reference sequence). Trimming took 6 bases from V and 5 from J, leaving 23 bases between them. This CDR3 is 17 amino acids long.

This clonotype was seen many times. CDR3 sequence (DNA): TGTGCCAGCAGGACACGCGCAGATACGCAGTATTTT. Translating gives CASRTRADTQYF. The chain employs TRBV28 and TRBJ2-3; no clear D. The CDR3 length is 12 residues. The ends were cut back, 6 bases at V and 4 bases at J, with 8 bases in the middle. The germline CDR1 and CDR2 sequences are MDHEN and SYDVKM. The full variable domain, in which reference TRBV28 and TRBJ2-3 provide the parts outside the CDR3, is DVKVTQSSRYLVKRTGEKVFLECVQDMDHENMFWYRQDPGLGLRLIYFSYDVKMKEKGDIPEGYSVSREKKERFSLILESASTNQTSMYLCASRTRADTQYFGPGTRLTVL.

As concerns this clonotype: It differs at one base from a far larger clone, so likely a read error. V and J are TRBV28 and TRBJ2-4; 7 nucleotides line up with TRBD1. Gene TRBJ2-7 matches the end of the DNA better, so the J call may be wrong. This CDR3 has 12 residues. Germline V gene sequence: CDR1 MDHEN, CDR2 SYDVKM. The CDR3 loop reads CASSDRVHEQYF. CDR3 bases: TGTGCCAGCAGTGACAGGGTTCACGAGCAGTACTTC.

J is TRBJ2-5 and V is TRBV2, with TRBD2 identical over 9 bases. The trim removed 0 bases at V and 11 bases at J, leaving 13 bases unmatched. The CDR3 runs to 16 residues. Per germline, CDR1 SNHLY and CDR2 FYNNEI. The CDR3 DNA sequence: TGTGCCAGCAGTGAAGCGCTCAGGCGGGGGGGTAATGAGCAGTACTTC. The encoded protein is CASSEALRRGGNEQYF.

The J gene is TRBJ2-3, the V gene TRBV2, with 7 nucleotides matching TRBD2. Looked up from germline, CDR1 is SNHLY and CDR2 is FYNNEI. Losses at the gene ends were 5 bases for V and 0 bases for J; bases not matched to a gene: 5. This CDR3 has 15 residues. CDR3 sequence: CASSNSGVSTDTQYF. CDR3 in DNA: TGTGCCAGCAGTAACAGCGGGGTTAGCACAGATACGCAGTATTTT.

This clonotype was counted many times. The gene calls are TRBV13 and TRBJ1-2; D gene uncertain. Germline CDR1 PRHDT, CDR2 FYEKMQ (reference sequence). This CDR3 region has 13 residues. The V gene lost 6 bases and the J gene lost 4 bases, with 12 bases spanning the gap. The CDR3, as DNA: TGTGCCAGCAGTCTCAGGTTAAGCTATGGCTACACCTTC. Translating gives CASSLRLSYGYTF. The full variable domain, its missing parts supplied by reference TRBV13 and TRBJ1-2, is AAGVIQSPRHLIKEKRETATLKCYPIPRHDTVYWYQQGPGQDPQFLISFYEKMQSDKGSIPDRFSAQQFSDYHSELNMSSLELGDSALYFCASSLRLSYGYTFGSGTRLTVV.

V and J are TRBV27 and TRBJ2-1, with TRBD2 matching over 8 bases. CDR3 size: 15 residues. Trimming at V came to 2 bases and at J to 6 bases, leaving 6 bases not matched to a gene. Per the germline V gene, CDR1 is MNHEY and CDR2 is SMNVEV (reference sequence). Written as DNA, the CDR3 is TGTGCCAGCAGTTTACTCGGGACTAGTAGCAATGAGCAGTTCTTC. Its translation is CASSLLGTSSNEQFF.

The chain carries TRBV20-1 and TRBJ2-7; TRBD2 is a possible D gene (5 bases). CDR3 size: 15 residues. CDR1 is DFQATT and CDR2 is SNEGSKA in the germline V gene (reference sequence). V lost 5 bases, J lost 7 bases, and 24 bases lay in between. CDR3: CSAPPGSRDYNEQYF. CDR3 nucleotides: TGCAGTGCTCCCCCAGGTAGTCGGGATTACAATGAGCAGTACTTC.

This chain joins TRBV28 and TRBJ1-5; 8 bases are a match to TRBD1. The germline CDR1 and CDR2 sequences are MDHEN and SYDVKM. V lost 5 bases, J lost 5 bases, and 11 bases stayed unmatched. The CDR3 spans 16 residues. The CDR3 is CASSLPPGQGDQPQHF. DNA of the CDR3: TGTGCCAGCAGTCTACCCCCCGGACAGGGAGATCAGCCCCAGCATTTT.

A remark on this clonotype: This may be a read error: a much more frequent sequence differs by one nucleotide. This chain uses TRBV28 with TRBJ2-4; maybe TRBD2 (6 bases). The CDR3 runs 15 residues. Germline CDR1 and CDR2: MDHEN and SYDVKM. V lost 5 bases and J lost 2, with 13 bases in between. The CDR3 is CASSGGWWSKNIQYF. CDR3 nucleotide sequence: TGTGCCAGCAGTGGAGGGTGGTGGTCCAAAAACATTCAGTACTTC. Looking up the rest from reference TRBV28 and TRBJ2-4 gives the full variable domain: DVKVTQSSRYLVKRTGEKVFLECVQDMDHENMFWYRQDPGLGLRLIYFSYDVKMKEKGDIPEGYSVSREKKERFSLILESASTNQTSMYLCASSGGWWSKNIQYFGAGTRLSVL.

The CDR3 reads CSAKTSGRGEQYF. As DNA, the CDR3 is TGCAGTGCTAAGACTAGCGGGAGAGGCGAGCAGTACTTC. The chain is built from TRBV20-1 and TRBJ2-7, with 12 bases that match TRBD2. V lost 4 bases to trimming and J lost 6 bases; unmatched junction nucleotides: 4. Germline V CDR1 and CDR2: DFQATT, SNEGSKA (reference sequence). This CDR3 spans 13 amino acids.

This clonotype was picked up a small number of times. The chain combines TRBV20-1 with TRBJ2-1; 8 bases line up with TRBD2. The CDR3 has 15 residues. Trimming cost V 3 bases and J 0 bases; bases outside gene matches: 4. From germline, CDR1 is DFQATT and CDR2 SNEGSKA (reference sequence). The CDR3 bases are TGCAGTGCTAGCGGGGGGGCGAGCTCCTACAATGAGCAGTTCTTC. It is translated as CSASGGASSYNEQFF.